One TCR beta chain is described in this entry. The data belong to a study of blood T cell repertoires in COVID-19. Looking at the study overall: There were acute and convalescent COVID-19 samples, and they came from the United States, Italy and Spain. PBMCs, B-cell-depleted T cells, or T cells were the source of the cDNA or gDNA that made up the material.

Source study methods: Reference gene primer amplification gave estimated nucleated cell counts. Sequenced by immunoSEQ multiplex PCR; TCRdb stores in-frame clones only, minus some. V and J calls and clone size are copied from that table; D and trimming were computed from the DNA. The table includes around 230,000 clones, roughly 80% detected once. Per the germline V gene, CDR1 is LGHDT and CDR2 is YNNKEL (reference sequence). CDR3 length equals 14 residues. V shed 4 bases, J shed 6 bases, and the junction held 6 bases outside the gene matches. The receptor was isolated from a woman between 55 and 75 years old with active or convalescent COVID-19. The genes are TRBV3-1 (or the pseudogene TRBV3-2) and TRBJ2-1; 7 positions match TRBD1. The source material was peripheral blood. The CDR3: CASSRRGQPNEQFF. The CDR3 DNA sequence: TGTGCCAGCAGCCGCCGGGGACAGCCCAATGAGCAGTTCTTC.